Presented here are 22 T cell receptor beta chains from one specimen sequenced in a study of blood T cell repertoires in COVID-19. Generated by immunoSEQ multiplex PCR, the TCRdb table keeps only in-frame clones and is missing some. The table shows around 260,000 clones, with about 85% occurring only once. Material: peripheral blood. All receptors derive from a human donor in a cohort sampled during active COVID-19.

V is TRBV28 and J is TRBJ1-2; 8 bases fit TRBD1. The trim removed 4 bases at V and 8 bases at J, leaving 6 bases unmatched. There are 13 residues in the CDR3. Looked up from germline, CDR1 is MDHEN and CDR2 is SYDVKM. CDR3: CASSWTGRGGYTF. For the CDR3, the DNA is TGTGCCAGCAGTTGGACAGGGCGAGGCGGCTACACCTTC.

A remark on this clone: Additional DNA sequences in this sample encode the identical CDR3. The V gene is TRBV5-1, the J gene TRBJ1-1, with a tentative D call TRBD1 (5 bases). Germline V gene data show CDR1 as SGHRS and CDR2 as YFSETQ. The ends were cut back, 3 bases at V and 0 bases at J, with 9 bases in the middle. There are 14 residues in the CDR3. CDR3 nucleotide sequence: TGCGCCAGCAGCTGGGGCGGATTGAACACTGAAGCTTTCTTT. This encodes CASSWGGLNTEAFF.

The chain links TRBV7-3 to TRBJ2-3, with D maybe TRBD2 (6 bases). Germline-derived CDR1 and CDR2 are SGHTA and FQGTGA. This CDR3 contains 15 residues. Trimming took off 1 base at V and 0 bases at J, with 8 bases between the two ends. CDR3 region: CASSLNSGSTDTQYF. In nucleotides, the CDR3 is TGTGCCAGCAGCTTAAACAGCGGGAGCACAGATACGCAGTATTTT.

The rearrangement links TRBV4-2 to TRBJ2-3; D unresolved. The CDR3 is made up of 13 amino acids. Germline assignment: CDR1 LGHNA and CDR2 YNFKEQ. V was pared by 1 base and J by 5 bases, with 7 bases between. The CDR3 sequence is CASSQGGGDTQYF. The DNA for the CDR3 is TGTGCCAGCAGCCAAGGAGGTGGAGATACGCAGTATTTT.

This chain connects TRBV7-8 to TRBJ2-1; tentative D call: TRBD2 (5 bases). Germline values: CDR1 SGHVS, CDR2 FQNEAQ. This CDR3 is 14 amino acids long. V lost 6 bases and J lost 4, with 13 bases in between. CDR3 loop: CASREENLYNEQFF. For the CDR3, the DNA is TGTGCCAGCAGGGAGGAGAACCTTTACAATGAGCAGTTCTTC.

Points on this clone: The junction does not match germline at one end; this may be a read error. The V and J genes are TRBV28 and TRBJ2-1, with D tentatively TRBD2 (5 bases). Germline assignment: CDR1 MDHEN and CDR2 SYDVKM. The CDR3 consists of 11 residues. The CDR3 DNA reads TGTGCCATACAGTATGGGGAGTTGCCCCTCTTC. It encodes CAIQYGELPLF.

V and J are TRBV13 and TRBJ2-7; D is perhaps TRBD1 (5 bases). The CDR3 is 15 amino acids. Trimming took 5 bases from V and 7 from J, leaving 21 bases between them. Germline V CDR1 and CDR2: PRHDT, FYEKMQ (reference sequence). In DNA, the CDR3 is TGTGCCAGCAGCACTACAGGAGACCTGTCTAGGGAGCAGTACTTC. This sequence encodes CASSTTGDLSREQYF.

The chain is built from TRBV24-1 and TRBJ2-3, with D possibly being TRBD2 (6 bases). This CDR3 comprises 16 residues. The V gene lost 3 bases and the J gene lost 6 bases, with 18 bases spanning the gap. From germline, CDR1 is KGHDR and CDR2 SFDVKD. For the CDR3, the DNA is TGTGCCACCAGTGATACTCAACTCGGGGGTACGGATACGCAGTATTTT. Translating gives CATSDTQLGGTDTQYF.

There are a few counts of this clone. The chain links TRBV12-5 to TRBJ1-1; unclear D gene. CDR3 length: 12 residues. CDR1 and CDR2 from the germline V gene are LGHNT and FRNRAP. Trimming took off 6 bases at V and 4 bases at J, with 9 bases between the two ends. CDR3 region: CASGRDSTEAFF. The CDR3 nucleotides are TGTGCTAGTGGCCGGGATAGCACTGAAGCTTTCTTT.

The genes are TRBV28 and TRBJ1-4, with no clear D. V was pared by 6 bases and J by 3 bases, with 11 bases between. This CDR3 contains 14 residues. Germline V gene sequence: CDR1 MDHEN, CDR2 SYDVKM. CDR3: CASRPTGPNEKLFF. CDR3 coding DNA: TGTGCCAGCAGACCCACTGGGCCTAATGAAAAACTGTTTTTT.

Only a few counts were recorded for this clone. The chain carries TRBV2 and TRBJ1-4, with D perhaps TRBD1 (5 bases). CDR1 is SNHLY and CDR2 is FYNNEI in the germline V gene. The CDR3 covers 15 residues. Trimming pared 6 bases from V and 8 bases from J, leaving 19 bases between. The CDR3 protein is CASSPNLGVSEKLFF. The DNA for the CDR3 is TGTGCCAGCAGCCCCAATCTAGGGGTGAGCGAAAAACTGTTTTTT.

Concerning this clone itself: The same CDR3 can be traced to other DNA sequences in this sample. The rearrangement uses TRBV27 and TRBJ2-5; possibly TRBD1 for D (6 bases). Germline loops: CDR1 MNHEY, CDR2 SMNVEV (reference sequence). The CDR3 extends over 12 amino acids. V gave up 7 bases and J gave up 4 bases, with 10 bases separating them. CDR3 nucleotide sequence: TGTGCCAGCAAAGGGGGTGGAGAGACCCAGTACTTC. This gives the protein CASKGGGETQYF.

CDR3 nucleotides: TGTGCCAGCAGTTACCGGGGACAGGGCGGCACTGAAGCTTTCTTT. Its translation: CASSYRGQGGTEAFF. The rearrangement links TRBV6-2 or TRBV6-3 to TRBJ1-1, with TRBD1 matching 9 bases. Germline V gene sequence: CDR1 MNHEY, CDR2 SVGEGT. Trimming took 2 bases from V and 4 from J; bases not matched to a gene: 5. The length of the CDR3 is 15 residues.

The gene calls are TRBV25-1 and TRBJ1-6, with unresolved D. The CDR3 length is 13 residues. CDR1 is MGHDK and CDR2 is SYGVNS in the germline V gene. The V end lost 5 bases, the J end lost 9 bases, and 11 bases lay between the germline ends. Written as DNA, the CDR3 is TGTGCCAGCAGTTTCCGGTCTCGTTCACCCCTCCACTTT. It yields the protein CASSFRSRSPLHF.

The J gene is TRBJ2-6, the V gene TRBV4-1; 8 bases line up with TRBD1. V lost 0 bases and J lost 2; bases outside the gene matches: 12. The CDR3 is made up of 20 amino acids. Looked up from germline, CDR1 is MGHRA and CDR2 is YSYEKL. This CDR3 reads CASSQDSLRQGKTGANVLTF. In DNA form, the CDR3 reads TGCGCCAGCAGCCAAGATTCCCTCAGACAGGGGAAGACTGGGGCCAACGTCCTGACTTTC.

J is TRBJ1-2 and V is TRBV6-6; D is unresolved. Germline loops: CDR1 MNHNY, CDR2 SVGAGI (reference sequence). Trimming pared 4 bases from V and 4 bases from J, leaving 19 bases between. This CDR3 contains 16 residues. CDR3 coding DNA: TGTGCCAGCAGTTCAGGCGGGCGGCTGATGTCCTATGGCTACACCTTC. Encoded protein: CASSSGGRLMSYGYTF.

This chain uses TRBV5-1 with TRBJ2-7; no firm D call. Germline assignment: CDR1 SGHRS and CDR2 YFSETQ. The CDR3 runs 12 residues. V gave up 1 base and J gave up 4 bases, with 6 bases separating them. The chain's CDR3 is CASSLYGYEQYF. CDR3 DNA: TGCGCCAGCAGCTTGTACGGGTACGAGCAGTACTTC.

This chain uses TRBV19 with TRBJ2-3; TRBD2 matches at 11 bases. Germline CDR1 and CDR2: LNHDA and SQIVND (reference sequence). CDR3 length: 16 amino acids. J gave up 5 bases and V 7 bases, and 11 bases lay outside the gene matches. CDR3 residues: CASNLAGGRGVDTQYF. DNA for the CDR3: TGTGCCAGTAACCTAGCGGGAGGCCGAGGAGTAGATACGCAGTATTTT. The variable domain in full, completed from reference TRBV19 and TRBJ2-3, reads DGGITQSPKYLFRKEGQNVTLSCEQNLNHDAMYWYRQDPGQGLRLIYYSQIVNDFQKGDIAEGYSVSREKKESFPLTVTSAQKNPTAFYLCASNLAGGRGVDTQYFGPGTRLTVL.

This chain connects TRBV2 to TRBJ1-1, with 8 bases matching TRBD1. This CDR3 spans 11 amino acids. Germline-derived CDR1 and CDR2 are SNHLY and FYNNEI. Unmatched junction bases numbered 6, after V lost 10 bases and J lost 8 bases. CDR3: CATDRVLEAFF. Written as DNA, the CDR3 is TGTGCCACGGACAGGGTTTTGGAAGCTTTCTTT.

The rearrangement links TRBV27 to TRBJ1-2, with D possibly being TRBD1 (6 bases). The V gene lost 3 bases and the J gene lost 7 bases, with 18 bases spanning the gap. Germline-derived CDR1 and CDR2 are MNHEY and SMNVEV (reference sequence). The CDR3 totals 15 residues. The CDR3 region has the DNA TGTGCCAGCAGTTTTTTGTCGGACAGCCAGGGTGGCTACACCTTC. Translating it yields CASSFLSDSQGGYTF.

The DNA for the CDR3 is TGTGCCAGTAGCCGACAGGGGGCGCTGGGCTACACCTTC. Its translation: CASSRQGALGYTF. V is TRBV19 and J is TRBJ1-2; TRBD1 matches at 10 bases. V dropped 6 bases and J dropped 8; count of bases not matched to a gene: 6. This CDR3 has 13 amino acids. The germline V gene encodes CDR1 LNHDA and CDR2 SQIVND (reference sequence).

The chain combines TRBV4-1 with TRBJ2-3; TRBD2 matches at 9 bases. This CDR3 region has 16 residues. With 1 base clipped from V and 2 bases from J, the junction kept 4 bases outside the gene matches. Germline loops: CDR1 MGHRA, CDR2 YSYEKL. CDR3 sequence reads: CASSQGASGNTDTQYF. The CDR3 bases are TGCGCCAGCAGCCAAGGGGCTAGCGGGAACACAGATACGCAGTATTTT.